Shown below are 24 T cell receptor beta chains from a single sample sequenced in a study of beta chain features in type 1 diabetes. Regarding the study as a whole: Patients with Type 1 diabetes showed moderately but significantly shorter TCRB CDR3s in all four CD4+ subsets.

Expressed TCRB transcripts got sequenced, as all isolated RNA was reverse transcribed. Libraries were prepared by immunoSEQ multiplex PCR; TCRdb keeps only in-frame clonotypes and omits some of them. This sample carries a few hundred thousand clones, around an eighth of them seen once, and the ten largest clones take 0.008% to 0.011%. These TCRs' antigens remain unknown. Material: naive CD4+ T cells from blood. These receptor sequences come from a woman aged 18-35 years with type 1 diabetes.

This clone was detected a few times. CDR3 coding DNA: TGCAGCGTTGTCCCCCGACTAGCGGGAAGCGAGCAGTACTTC. Protein sequence: CSVVPRLAGSEQYF. The chain combines TRBV29-1 with TRBJ2-7; the match to TRBD2 covers 11 bases. V lost 4 bases and J lost 6; bases outside the gene matches: 8. Germline V CDR1 and CDR2: SQVTM, ANQGSEA. The length of the CDR3 is 14 residues.

This clone came up a few times. V is TRBV12-5 and J is TRBJ2-3; 10 bases map to TRBD2. There are 17 residues in the CDR3. Per the germline V gene, CDR1 is LGHNT and CDR2 is FRNRAP. Trimming cost V 1 base and J 1 base; bases outside gene matches: 5. In DNA form, the CDR3 reads TGTGCTAGTGGTTTGGCTTCTACTAGCGGGGGCACAGATACGCAGTATTTT. It specifies CASGLASTSGGTDTQYF.

The chain employs TRBV7-2 and TRBJ2-1; the match to TRBD2 covers 11 bases. After removal of 5 bases from V and 7 bases from J, the junction contained 7 bases not matched to a gene. CDR3 length: 15 amino acids. Per germline, CDR1 SGHTA and CDR2 FQGNSA. The CDR3 loop reads CASSTTSGSGNEQFF. For the CDR3, the DNA is TGTGCCAGCAGCACAACTAGCGGGAGCGGTAATGAGCAGTTCTTC.

The chain has TRBV11-3 and TRBJ2-3; tentatively, D is TRBD1 (6 bases). CDR1 and CDR2 from the germline V gene are SGHNT and YENEEA. The CDR3 runs 12 residues. V lost 4 bases and J 9 bases, leaving 11 bases between the germline ends. The CDR3, as DNA: TGTGCCAGCAGCTCTACAGGGATAACGCAGTATTTT. It translates to CASSSTGITQYF. The full variable domain, its missing parts supplied by reference TRBV11-3 and TRBJ2-3, is EAGVVQSPRYKIIEKKQPVAFWCNPISGHNTLYWYLQNLGQGPELLIRYENEEAVDDSQLPKDRFSAERLKGVDSTLKIQPAELGDSAVYLCASSSTGITQYFGPGTRLTVL.

The gene calls are TRBV6-6 and TRBJ1-2; possibly TRBD1 for D (6 bases). Germline CDR1 MNHNY, CDR2 SVGAGI (reference sequence). The CDR3 extends over 13 amino acids. Trimming removed 0 bases from V and 7 bases from J, with 9 bases in between. The CDR3 DNA follows: TGTGCCAGCAGTTACTCTCAAGGGGGTGGCTACACCTTC. Amino acids: CASSYSQGGGYTF.

This clone appeared a few times. The V and J genes are TRBV7-2 and TRBJ2-7; maybe TRBD2 (5 bases). CDR1 and CDR2 (germline): SGHTA, FQGNSA. The V and J ends lost 6 bases and 5 bases respectively, with 20 bases between them. The CDR3 loop spans 15 amino acids. The CDR3 reads CASSFVGVVRNEQYF. The DNA for the CDR3 is TGTGCCAGCAGTTTCGTCGGGGTGGTAAGAAACGAGCAGTACTTC.

V and J are TRBV5-6 and TRBJ1-1, with a weak D call TRBD1 (6 bases). CDR1 and CDR2 from the germline V gene are SGHDT and YYEEEE. V dropped 3 bases and J dropped 7 bases, with 13 bases sitting between them. This CDR3 region has 13 residues. Written as DNA, the CDR3 is TGTGCCAGCAGCTGGACAGTTGGGTATGAAGCTTTCTTT. The encoded protein is CASSWTVGYEAFF.

This clone showed up just a few times. The V and J genes are TRBV11-3 and TRBJ2-1, with TRBD1 matching over 7 bases. With V trimmed by 4 bases and J by 5 bases, 5 bases remained unmatched. The CDR3 totals 14 residues. Per germline, CDR1 SGHNT and CDR2 YENEEA. Written as DNA, the CDR3 is TGTGCCAGCAGCTCCGTGACAGGGAACAATGAGCAGTTCTTC. It encodes CASSSVTGNNEQFF.

This sequence joins TRBV5-1 and TRBJ2-2; D unresolved. The CDR3 contains 16 residues. Germline V gives CDR1 SGHRS, CDR2 YFSETQ. Trimming took 7 bases from V and 4 from J, leaving 20 bases between them. CDR3 in DNA: TGCGCCAGCGTGGCAGGCCAAATCGTGGGCACCGGGGAGCTGTTTTTT. Amino acids: CASVAGQIVGTGELFF.

This clone was detected only a few times. This chain links TRBV30 with TRBJ2-7; 13 bases are shared with TRBD2. V shed 2 bases, J shed 5 bases, and the junction held 9 bases outside the gene matches. This CDR3 is 16 amino acids long. Germline lookup yields CDR1 GTSNPN and CDR2 SVGIG (reference sequence). As DNA, the CDR3 is TGTGCCTGGAGTAAATATGGACTAGCGGGAGTACACGAGCAGTACTTC. This encodes CAWSKYGLAGVHEQYF.

This CDR3 is CASSLWASLQETQYF. The CDR3 nucleotides read TGTGCCAGCAGTTTATGGGCGAGCTTACAAGAGACCCAGTACTTC. The chain carries TRBV27 and TRBJ2-5, with D unclear. The CDR3 is made up of 15 amino acids. Trimming pared 1 base from V and 2 bases from J, leaving 11 bases between. Germline lookup yields CDR1 MNHEY and CDR2 SMNVEV (reference sequence).

This clone was observed a few times. J is TRBJ1-5 and V is TRBV9, with TRBD1 matching 7 bases. With V trimmed by 1 base and J by 1 base, 2 bases remained unmatched. Germline V gene data show CDR1 as SGDLS and CDR2 as YYNGEE. This CDR3 spans 15 amino acids. The CDR3 reads CASSVTGASNQPQHF. The DNA of the CDR3 is TGTGCCAGCAGCGTAACAGGGGCGAGCAATCAGCCCCAGCATTTT.

This clone came up a few times. The chain has TRBV25-1 and TRBJ1-1; TRBD1 might be the D (5 bases). The CDR3 length is 12 residues. Per the germline V gene, CDR1 is MGHDK and CDR2 is SYGVNS. V was pared by 7 bases and J by 7 bases, with 13 bases between. The CDR3 DNA is TGTGCCAGCACCCAAGGAAGGGGTGAAGCTTTCTTT. Amino acid sequence: CASTQGRGEAFF.

This clone was picked up a small number of times. The J gene is TRBJ2-5, the V gene TRBV30, with D perhaps TRBD2 (5 bases). The CDR3 extends over 13 amino acids. Germline V gene lookup returns CDR1 GTSNPN and CDR2 SVGIG (reference sequence). V was clipped by 1 base and J by 5 bases, with 11 bases between them. The CDR3: CAWSETRTETQYF. The CDR3, as DNA: TGTGCCTGGAGTGAAACTAGAACGGAGACCCAGTACTTC.

The sample holds a few counts of this clone. Other DNA sequences in this specimen translate into the identical CDR3. This chain uses TRBV18 with TRBJ1-5, with 9 nucleotides matching TRBD1. This CDR3 has 15 amino acids. CDR1 is KGHSH, CDR2 LQKENI, per germline. V dropped 3 bases and J dropped 3; count of bases not matched to a gene: 3. CDR3 DNA: TGTGCCAGCTCACCGGGACAGGGAGACAATCAGCCCCAGCATTTT. Translated: CASSPGQGDNQPQHF.

On this clone: The same CDR3 arises from other DNA sequences in this sample as well. The chain uses TRBV28 and TRBJ2-3; D possibly corresponds to TRBD1 (7 bases). The germline V and J ends were trimmed by 1 base and 2 bases, with 10 bases remaining between them. Germline loops: CDR1 MDHEN, CDR2 SYDVKM. The CDR3 totals 15 residues. The CDR3 region is CASSLSGGPTDTQYF. In DNA, the CDR3 is TGTGCCAGCAGTTTATCAGGGGGGCCCACAGATACGCAGTATTTT.

This clone was found a few times. This same CDR3 is encoded by further DNA sequences in the sample. This chain connects TRBV15 to TRBJ2-7, with D possibly being TRBD1 (6 bases). Germline values: CDR1 LNHNV, CDR2 YYDKDF (reference sequence). The length of the CDR3 is 12 residues. Trimming stripped 3 bases from V and 6 bases from J, with 9 bases between. CDR3 region: CATSRDRGEQYF. The CDR3 DNA is TGTGCCACCAGCAGGGACAGAGGCGAGCAGTACTTC. The full variable domain, completed using reference TRBV15 and TRBJ2-7, is DAMVIQNPRYQVTQFGKPVTLSCSQTLNHNVMYWYQQKSSQAPKLLFHYYDKDFNNEADTPDNFQSRRPNTSFCFLDIRSPGLGDTAMYLCATSRDRGEQYFGPGTRLTVT.

For this clone: The identical CDR3 is also encoded by other nucleotide sequences in the sample. CDR3 sequence (DNA): TGTGCCAGCAGCTTAGATCGGGGTTCCTACAATGAGCAGTTCTTC. Protein: CASSLDRGSYNEQFF. The J gene is TRBJ2-1, the V gene TRBV7-9, with D possibly TRBD2 on 5 matching bases. V was cut by 1 base and J by 1 base, with 8 bases left in between. Per the germline V gene, CDR1 is SEHNR and CDR2 is FQNEAQ (reference sequence). CDR3 length: 15 residues.

The V gene is TRBV15, the J gene TRBJ1-4; a possible D gene is TRBD1 (6 bases). This CDR3 region has 15 residues. CDR1 and CDR2 from the germline V gene are LNHNV and YYDKDF (reference sequence). Trimming took off 0 bases at V and 5 bases at J, with 10 bases between the two ends. The CDR3 DNA reads as TGTGCCACCAGCAGAGATCGAGGACAGAATGAAAAACTGTTTTTT. As protein: CATSRDRGQNEKLFF.

Only a few counts were recorded for this clone. The chain uses TRBV9 and TRBJ2-7, with D maybe TRBD2 (6 bases). Germline V gene data show CDR1 as SGDLS and CDR2 as YYNGEE. The CDR3 has 14 residues. V was shortened by 6 bases and J by 6 bases, with 19 bases between the two germline ends. This CDR3 is CASTPGSAGIEQYF. The CDR3, as DNA: TGTGCCAGCACCCCAGGCTCAGCGGGCATCGAGCAGTACTTC.

The chain recombines TRBV2 with TRBJ1-4; D is unclear. This CDR3 is built from 14 residues. Germline V lookup: CDR1 SNHLY, CDR2 FYNNEI. The germline V and J ends were trimmed by 2 bases and 8 bases, with 12 bases remaining between them. The CDR3 DNA reads TGTGCCAGCAGTGAAAAAGCCTACGGGGAAAAACTGTTTTTT. It encodes CASSEKAYGEKLFF.

As to this clone: Mismatch with germline at one junction end may stem from a read error. The chain links TRBV15 to TRBJ2-2, with a tentative D call TRBD1 (5 bases). This CDR3 is 17 amino acids long. CDR1 LNHNV and CDR2 YYDKDF come from the germline V gene (reference sequence). The CDR3 DNA follows: TGTGTCACCAGCCCCCGCCAGGGCGAATCGAACACCGGGGAGCTGTTTTTT. Translated, it gives CVTSPRQGESNTGELFF. Looking up the rest from reference TRBV15 and TRBJ2-2 gives the full variable domain: DAMVIQNPRYQVTQFGKPVTLSCSQTLNHNVMYWYQQKSSQAPKLLFHYYDKDFNNEADTPDNFQSRRPNTSFCFLDIRSPGLGDTAMYLCVTSPRQGESNTGELFFGEGSRLTVL.

This clone occurred a few times. This chain links TRBV29-1 with TRBJ1-1; no definite D call. Per germline, CDR1 SQVTM and CDR2 ANQGSEA. The CDR3 extends over 13 amino acids. Trimming shortened V by 3 bases and J by 0 bases, and 8 bases separated the two germline ends. The CDR3 region is CSVDRVLNTEAFF. For the CDR3, the DNA is TGCAGCGTTGACCGGGTCCTGAACACTGAAGCTTTCTTT. Variable domain in full (rest from reference TRBV29-1 and TRBJ1-1): SAVISQKPSRDICQRGTSLTIQCQVDSQVTMMFWYRQQPGQSLTLIATANQGSEATYESGFVIDKFPISRPNLTFSTLTVSNMSPEDSSIYLCSVDRVLNTEAFFGQGTRLTVV.

This chain links TRBV4-3 with TRBJ2-6; D is unclear. The ends were cut back, 1 base at V and 4 bases at J, with 8 bases in the middle. This CDR3 is 15 amino acids long. Germline loops: CDR1 LGHNA, CDR2 YSLEER. DNA of the CDR3: TGCGCCAGCAGCCAAGTGGTGGCCGGGGCCAACGTCCTGACTTTC. Residues: CASSQVVAGANVLTF.